Listed below are T cell receptor beta chains from one sample, sequenced in a study of cytomegalovirus exposure and HLA in healthy donors. The method was immunoSEQ multiplex PCR; TCRdb's version includes in-frame clones alone and lacks a portion of them. This table holds under 150,000 clones, approximately 80% found once. The sequencing sample was made of PBMCs. The receptors originated from a woman aged 35 to 49 in good health and CMV-seronegative. Each CDR3 is given with its conserved first and last residue. The D gene is left open where the match is weak. A clone size is listed for some rows: how often the clone was seen (once, few, many), or a class if it is expanded.

v_call	d_call	clone_size	j_call	cdr3_aa	cdr3_nt
TRBV6-6	TRBD1	NA	TRBJ1-2	CAIDNRGTAKGYGYTF	TGTGCCATCGATAACCGCGGGACAGCTAAAGGCTATGGCTACACCTTC
TRBV19	TRBD1	NA	TRBJ1-2	CASSPSLDRAGYTF	TGTGCCAGTAGTCCATCCCTCGACAGGGCTGGCTACACCTTC
TRBV10-3	NA	NA	TRBJ1-1	CAISSQMNTEAFF	TGTGCCATCAGTTCCCAGATGAACACTGAAGCTTTCTTT
TRBV7-2	NA	NA	TRBJ1-4	CASSSGGWGKLFF	TGTGCCAGCAGCTCCGGGGGGTGGGGAAAACTGTTTTTT
TRBV11-1	NA	few	TRBJ1-1	CASSLPDTEAFF	TGTGCCAGCAGCTTACCCGACACTGAAGCTTTCTTT
TRBV7-9	TRBD1	few	TRBJ1-6	CASSLGQFYSPLHF	TGTGCCAGCAGCCTGGGACAGTTTTACTCACCCCTCCACTTT
TRBV5-1	TRBD2	NA	TRBJ2-1	CASSLAGLAGGRYNEQFF	TGCGCCAGCAGCTTGGCCGGACTAGCGGGGGGGCGATACAATGAGCAGTTCTTC
TRBV11-2	NA	NA	TRBJ2-7	CASSLDVSGIYEQYF	TGTGCCAGCAGCTTAGACGTCTCCGGGATCTACGAGCAGTACTTC
TRBV5-6	NA	NA	TRBJ1-2	CASHGGSYGYTF	TGTGCCAGCCATGGAGGCAGCTATGGCTACACCTTC
TRBV7-8	NA	NA	TRBJ1-2	CASSFEGETYGYTF	TGTGCCAGCAGCTTCGAGGGAGAAACCTATGGCTACACCTTC
TRBV2	NA	NA	TRBJ2-1	CASSVGAVAGQGSGRALYDEQFF	TGTGCCAGCAGTGTAGGAGCGGTCGCGGGACAGGGGAGCGGGAGGGCCCTCTACGATGAGCAGTTCTTC
TRBV7-2	NA	NA	TRBJ1-4	CASSLFPVTTNEKLFF	TGTGCCAGCAGCTTATTCCCGGTCACAACTAATGAAAAACTGTTTTTT
TRBV5-4	TRBD2	NA	TRBJ2-2	CASSLAGGGAHGELFF	TGTGCCAGCAGCTTGGCCGGCGGGGGGGCTCACGGGGAGCTGTTTTTT
TRBV7-2	NA	NA	TRBJ1-1	CASSPATGNTEAFF	TGTGCCAGCAGCCCAGCAACAGGGAACACTGAAGCTTTCTTT
TRBV5-1	NA	once	TRBJ2-3	CASSSSGTDTQYF	TGCGCCAGCAGCTCGAGCGGCACAGATACGCAGTATTTT
TRBV5-1	NA	NA	TRBJ2-2	CASSRGQNTGELFF	TGCGCCAGCAGCCGGGGACAGAACACCGGGGAGCTGTTTTTT
TRBV6-1	NA	NA	TRBJ1-2	CASLRRGGAGYTF	TGTGCCAGTTTGAGGAGGGGGGGGGCTGGCTACACCTTC
TRBV5-1	NA	NA	TRBJ2-7	CASSLGVGFPRGSYEQYF	TGCGCCAGCAGTCTTGGGGTGGGATTTCCCAGGGGCTCCTACGAGCAGTACTTC
TRBV6-5	NA	NA	TRBJ1-3	CASSYSVGTGNTIYF	TGTGCCAGCAGTTACTCTGTGGGCACCGGAAACACCATATATTTT
TRBV19	TRBD2	NA	TRBJ2-3	CASSPGGRADTQYF	TGTGCCAGTAGCCCGGGGGGGCGGGCAGATACGCAGTATTTT
TRBV5-1	TRBD2	NA	TRBJ2-3	CASSLDPSGSGTDTQYF	TGCGCCAGCAGCTTGGATCCTAGCGGGAGTGGGACAGATACGCAGTATTTT
TRBV6-1	TRBD1	NA	TRBJ2-3	CASSEARAGGSRDTQYF	TGTGCCAGCAGTGAAGCGCGGGCAGGGGGATCTAGGGATACGCAGTATTTT
TRBV5-1	TRBD1	once	TRBJ2-7	CASSVAGTGTIYEQYF	TGCGCCAGCAGCGTGGCCGGGACAGGGACTATCTACGAGCAGTACTTC
TRBV25-1	NA	NA	TRBJ2-5	CASSSPYQETQYF	TGTGCCAGCAGTTCCCCGTACCAAGAGACCCAGTACTTC
TRBV2	NA	NA	TRBJ2-7	CASSAPTEGVYEQYF	TGTGCCAGCAGTGCCCCAACAGAGGGCGTATACGAGCAGTACTTC
TRBV9	NA	NA	TRBJ2-7	CASSVGDSYEQYF	TGTGCCAGCAGCGTAGGGGACTCCTACGAGCAGTACTTC